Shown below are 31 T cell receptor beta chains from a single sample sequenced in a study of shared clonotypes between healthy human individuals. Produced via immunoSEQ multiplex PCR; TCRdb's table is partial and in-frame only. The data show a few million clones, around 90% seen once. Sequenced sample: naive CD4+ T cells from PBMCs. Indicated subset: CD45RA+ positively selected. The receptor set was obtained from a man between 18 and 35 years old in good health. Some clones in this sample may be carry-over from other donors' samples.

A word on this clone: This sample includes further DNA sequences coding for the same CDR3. CDR3 amino acids: CASSPQGQETQYF. CDR3 in DNA: TGTGCCAGCAGTCCACAGGGTCAAGAGACCCAGTACTTC. The rearrangement uses TRBV7-2 and TRBJ2-5, with D possibly being TRBD1 (6 bases). Trimming left V 6 bases short and J 2 bases short, with 10 bases between. The CDR3 totals 13 residues. Germline CDR1 reads SGHTA; CDR2 reads FQGNSA.

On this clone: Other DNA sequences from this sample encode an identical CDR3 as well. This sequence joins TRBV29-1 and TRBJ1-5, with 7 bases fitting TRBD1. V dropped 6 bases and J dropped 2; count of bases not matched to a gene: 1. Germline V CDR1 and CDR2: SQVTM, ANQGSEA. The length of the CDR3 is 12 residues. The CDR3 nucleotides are TGCAGCGTGGGGACAGGCAATCAGCCCCAGCATTTT. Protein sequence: CSVGTGNQPQHF.

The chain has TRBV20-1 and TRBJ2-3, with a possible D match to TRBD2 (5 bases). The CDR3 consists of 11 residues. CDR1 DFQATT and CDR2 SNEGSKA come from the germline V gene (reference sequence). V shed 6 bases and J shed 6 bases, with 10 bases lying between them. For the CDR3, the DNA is TGCAGTGCCGCGGGTGTGGATACGCAGTATTTT. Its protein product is CSAAGVDTQYF.

CDR3 amino acids: CASSVISGTGELFF. In nucleotides, the CDR3 is TGTGCCAGCAGCGTAATCAGCGGCACCGGGGAGCTGTTTTTT. J is TRBJ2-2 and V is TRBV9; D is possibly TRBD2 (5 bases). V gave up 1 base and J gave up 4 bases, with 8 bases separating them. Germline V gene lookup returns CDR1 SGDLS and CDR2 YYNGEE. The CDR3 totals 14 residues.

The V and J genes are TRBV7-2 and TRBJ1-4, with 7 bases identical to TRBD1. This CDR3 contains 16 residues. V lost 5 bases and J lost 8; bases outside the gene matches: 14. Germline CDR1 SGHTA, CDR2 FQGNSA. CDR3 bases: TGTGCCAGCAGCGTCTACCCACAGGGGTTTGGCGAAAAACTGTTTTTT. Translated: CASSVYPQGFGEKLFF.

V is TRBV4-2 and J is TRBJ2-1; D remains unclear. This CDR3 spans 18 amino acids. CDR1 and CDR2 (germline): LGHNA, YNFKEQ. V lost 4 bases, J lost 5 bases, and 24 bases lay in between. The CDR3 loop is CASSPTKGNFPGDNEQFF. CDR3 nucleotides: TGTGCCAGCAGCCCCACCAAAGGGAACTTCCCCGGCGACAATGAGCAGTTCTTC.

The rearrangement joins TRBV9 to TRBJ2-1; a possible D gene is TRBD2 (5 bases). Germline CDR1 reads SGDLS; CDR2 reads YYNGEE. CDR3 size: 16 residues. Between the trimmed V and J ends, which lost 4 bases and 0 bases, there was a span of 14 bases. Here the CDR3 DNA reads TGTGCCAGCAGCCCCCAAGCGGAGAGCTCCTACAATGAGCAGTTCTTC. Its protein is CASSPQAESSYNEQFF.

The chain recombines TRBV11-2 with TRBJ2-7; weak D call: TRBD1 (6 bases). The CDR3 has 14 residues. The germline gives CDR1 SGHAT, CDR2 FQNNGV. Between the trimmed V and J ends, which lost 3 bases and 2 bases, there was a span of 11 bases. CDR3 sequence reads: CASSFEGDTYEQYF. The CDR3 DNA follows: TGTGCCAGCAGCTTCGAGGGGGATACCTACGAGCAGTACTTC.

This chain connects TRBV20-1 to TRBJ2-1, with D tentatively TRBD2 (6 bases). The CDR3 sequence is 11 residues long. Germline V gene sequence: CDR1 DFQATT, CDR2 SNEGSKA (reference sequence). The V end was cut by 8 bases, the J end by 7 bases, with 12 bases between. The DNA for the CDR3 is TGCAGTTGGTATAGCGGAAATGAGCAGTTCTTC. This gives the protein CSWYSGNEQFF.

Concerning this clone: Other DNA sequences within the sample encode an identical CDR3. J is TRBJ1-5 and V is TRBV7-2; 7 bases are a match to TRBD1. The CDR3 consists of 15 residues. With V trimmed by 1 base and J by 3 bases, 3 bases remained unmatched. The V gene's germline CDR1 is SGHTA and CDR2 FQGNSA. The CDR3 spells CASSLGGTVNQPQHF. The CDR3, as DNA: TGTGCCAGCAGCTTAGGTGGGACAGTCAATCAGCCCCAGCATTTT.

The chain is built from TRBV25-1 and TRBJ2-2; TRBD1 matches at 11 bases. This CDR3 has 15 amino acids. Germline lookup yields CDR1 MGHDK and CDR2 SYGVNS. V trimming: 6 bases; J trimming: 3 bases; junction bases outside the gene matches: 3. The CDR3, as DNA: TGTGCCAGCAGGTTGGACAGGGGGCACACCGGGGAGCTGTTTTTT. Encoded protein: CASRLDRGHTGELFF. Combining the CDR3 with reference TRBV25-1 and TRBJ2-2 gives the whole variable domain EADIYQTPRYLVIGTGKKITLECSQTMGHDKMYWYQQDPGMELHLIHYSYGVNSTEKGDLSSESTVSRIRTEHFPLTLESARPSHTSQYLCASRLDRGHTGELFFGEGSRLTVL.

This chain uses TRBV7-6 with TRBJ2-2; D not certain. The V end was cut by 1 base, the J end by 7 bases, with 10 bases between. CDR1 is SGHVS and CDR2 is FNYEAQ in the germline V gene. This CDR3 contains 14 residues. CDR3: CASSLVSEFGELFF. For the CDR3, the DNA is TGTGCCAGCAGCTTAGTATCAGAATTCGGGGAGCTGTTTTTT. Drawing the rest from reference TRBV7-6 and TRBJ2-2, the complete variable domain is GAGVSQSPRYKVTKRGQDVALRCDPISGHVSLYWYRQALGQGPEFLTYFNYEAQQDKSGLPNDRFSAERPEGSISTLTIQRTEQRDSAMYRCASSLVSEFGELFFGEGSRLTVL.

The chain's CDR3 is CASSLSAGEGYTF. The CDR3 DNA follows: TGTGCCAGCAGTTTATCCGCAGGGGAGGGCTACACCTTC. This chain joins TRBV28 and TRBJ1-2; a possible D gene is TRBD1 (6 bases). With 1 base removed from V and 8 bases from J, the gap between germline ends came to 11 bases. The CDR3 runs 13 residues. Germline V gives CDR1 MDHEN, CDR2 SYDVKM.

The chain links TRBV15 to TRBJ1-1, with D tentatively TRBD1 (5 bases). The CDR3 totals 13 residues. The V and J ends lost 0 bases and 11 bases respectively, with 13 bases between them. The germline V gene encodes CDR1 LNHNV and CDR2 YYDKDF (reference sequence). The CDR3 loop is CATSRDRGRYAFF. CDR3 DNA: TGTGCCACCAGCAGAGATCGGGGACGGTACGCTTTCTTT.

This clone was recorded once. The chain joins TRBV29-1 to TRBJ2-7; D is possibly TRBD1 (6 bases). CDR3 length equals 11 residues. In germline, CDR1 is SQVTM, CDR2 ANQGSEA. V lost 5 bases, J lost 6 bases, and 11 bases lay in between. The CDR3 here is CSVRDTLEQYF. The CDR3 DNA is TGCAGCGTTAGGGACACCCTCGAGCAGTACTTC.

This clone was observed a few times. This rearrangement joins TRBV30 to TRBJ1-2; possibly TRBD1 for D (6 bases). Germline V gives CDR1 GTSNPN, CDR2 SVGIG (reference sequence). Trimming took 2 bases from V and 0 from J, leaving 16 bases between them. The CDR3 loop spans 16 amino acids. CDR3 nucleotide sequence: TGTGCCTGGAGTACACACAGGGCAACAGCTAACTATGGCTACACCTTC. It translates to CAWSTHRATANYGYTF.

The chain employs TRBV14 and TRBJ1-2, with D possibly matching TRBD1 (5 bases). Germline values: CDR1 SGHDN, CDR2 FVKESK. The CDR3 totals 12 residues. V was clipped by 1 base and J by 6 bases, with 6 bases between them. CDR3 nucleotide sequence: TGTGCCAGCAGCCAAGTAGGGGATGGCTACACCTTC. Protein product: CASSQVGDGYTF.

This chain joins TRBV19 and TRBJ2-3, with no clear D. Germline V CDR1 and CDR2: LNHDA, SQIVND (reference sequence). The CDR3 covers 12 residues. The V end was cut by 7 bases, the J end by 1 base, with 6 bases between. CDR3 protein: CASIGGTDTQYF. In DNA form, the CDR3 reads TGTGCCAGTATAGGAGGCACAGATACGCAGTATTTT.

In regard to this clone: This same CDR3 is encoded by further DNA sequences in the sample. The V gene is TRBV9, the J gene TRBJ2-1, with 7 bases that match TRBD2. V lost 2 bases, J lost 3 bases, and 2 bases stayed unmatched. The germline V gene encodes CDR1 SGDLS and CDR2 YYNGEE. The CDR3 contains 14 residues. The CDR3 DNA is TGTGCCAGCAGCGTGGCTAGCGGCTACAATGAGCAGTTCTTC. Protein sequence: CASSVASGYNEQFF.

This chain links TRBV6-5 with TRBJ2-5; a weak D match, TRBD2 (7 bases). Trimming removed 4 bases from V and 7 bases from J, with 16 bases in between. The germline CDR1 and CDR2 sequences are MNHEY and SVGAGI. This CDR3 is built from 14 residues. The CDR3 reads CASSFGGRGSTQYF. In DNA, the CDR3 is TGTGCCAGCAGTTTTGGAGGGAGGGGGTCGACCCAGTACTTC.

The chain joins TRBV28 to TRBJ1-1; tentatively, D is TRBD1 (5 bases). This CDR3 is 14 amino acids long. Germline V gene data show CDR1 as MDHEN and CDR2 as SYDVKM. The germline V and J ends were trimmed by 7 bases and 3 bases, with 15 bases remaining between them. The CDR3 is CASTGGGGYTEAFF. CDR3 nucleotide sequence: TGTGCCAGCACCGGTGGGGGGGGGTACACTGAAGCTTTCTTT.

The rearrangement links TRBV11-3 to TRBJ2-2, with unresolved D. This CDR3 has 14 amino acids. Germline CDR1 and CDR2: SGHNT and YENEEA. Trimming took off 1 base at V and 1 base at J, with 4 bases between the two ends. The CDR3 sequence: CASSLVGNTGELFF. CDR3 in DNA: TGTGCCAGCAGCTTAGTCGGGAACACCGGGGAGCTGTTTTTT.

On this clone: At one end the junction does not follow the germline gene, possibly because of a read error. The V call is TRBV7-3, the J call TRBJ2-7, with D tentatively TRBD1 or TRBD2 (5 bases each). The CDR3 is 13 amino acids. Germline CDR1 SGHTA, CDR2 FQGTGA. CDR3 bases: TGTGCCAGCAGCCCCTACTTTGGGGACCCTCGAAACTTC. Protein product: CASSPYFGDPRNF.

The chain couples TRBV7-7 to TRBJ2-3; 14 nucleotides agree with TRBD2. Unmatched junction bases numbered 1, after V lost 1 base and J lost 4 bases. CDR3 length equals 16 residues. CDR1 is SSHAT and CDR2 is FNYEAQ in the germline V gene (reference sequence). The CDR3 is CASSLGGLAGADTQYF. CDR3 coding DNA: TGTGCCAGCAGCTTAGGGGGACTAGCGGGAGCAGATACGCAGTATTTT.

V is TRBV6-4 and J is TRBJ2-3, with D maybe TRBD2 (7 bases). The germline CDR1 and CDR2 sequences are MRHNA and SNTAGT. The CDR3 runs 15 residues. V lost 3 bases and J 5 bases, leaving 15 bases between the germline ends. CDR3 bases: TGTGCCAGCAGTGAACGGGGGCGGGAGAGAGATACGCAGTATTTT. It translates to CASSERGRERDTQYF.

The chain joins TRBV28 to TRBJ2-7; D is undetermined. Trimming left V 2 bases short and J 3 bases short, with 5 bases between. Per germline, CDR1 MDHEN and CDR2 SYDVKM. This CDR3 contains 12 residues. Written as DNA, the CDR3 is TGTGCCAGCAGTTTAAGGTACTACGAGCAGTACTTC. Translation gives CASSLRYYEQYF. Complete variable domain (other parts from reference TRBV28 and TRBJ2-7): DVKVTQSSRYLVKRTGEKVFLECVQDMDHENMFWYRQDPGLGLRLIYFSYDVKMKEKGDIPEGYSVSREKKERFSLILESASTNQTSMYLCASSLRYYEQYFGPGTRLTVT.

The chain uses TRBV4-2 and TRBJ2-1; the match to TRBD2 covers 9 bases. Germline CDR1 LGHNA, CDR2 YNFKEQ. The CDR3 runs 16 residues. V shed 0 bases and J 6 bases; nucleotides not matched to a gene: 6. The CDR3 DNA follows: TGTGCCAGCAGCCAAGAAGGACTAGCGTTTGGCAATGAGCAGTTCTTC. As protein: CASSQEGLAFGNEQFF.

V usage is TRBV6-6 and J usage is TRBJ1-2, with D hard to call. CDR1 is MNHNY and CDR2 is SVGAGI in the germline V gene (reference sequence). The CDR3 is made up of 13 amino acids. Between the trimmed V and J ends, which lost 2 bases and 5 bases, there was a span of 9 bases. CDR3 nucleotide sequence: TGTGCCAGCAGTTACAGCCGAGGGTATGGCTACACCTTC. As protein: CASSYSRGYGYTF.

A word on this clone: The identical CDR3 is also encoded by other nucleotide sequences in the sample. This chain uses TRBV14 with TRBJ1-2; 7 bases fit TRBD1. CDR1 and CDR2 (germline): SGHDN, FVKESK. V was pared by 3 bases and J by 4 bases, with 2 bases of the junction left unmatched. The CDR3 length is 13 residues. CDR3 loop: CASSQGQSYGYTF. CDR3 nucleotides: TGTGCCAGCAGCCAGGGACAGAGCTATGGCTACACCTTC. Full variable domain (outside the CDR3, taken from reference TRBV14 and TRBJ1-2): EAGVTQFPSHSVIEKGQTVTLRCDPISGHDNLYWYRRVMGKEIKFLLHFVKESKQDESGMPNNRFLAERTGGTYSTLKVQPAELEDSGVYFCASSQGQSYGYTFGSGTRLTVV.

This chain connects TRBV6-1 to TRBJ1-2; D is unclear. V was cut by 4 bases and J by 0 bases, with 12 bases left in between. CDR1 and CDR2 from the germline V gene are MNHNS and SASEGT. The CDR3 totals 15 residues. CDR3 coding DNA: TGTGCCAGCAGTGTTAACTTTCAAGCTAACTATGGCTACACCTTC. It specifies CASSVNFQANYGYTF.

The CDR3 loop is CASSYSISGAGHEQFF. The CDR3 DNA reads as TGTGCCAGCAGTTACTCGATTTCAGGGGCTGGCCATGAGCAGTTCTTC. The V and J genes are TRBV6-5 and TRBJ2-1; weak D call: TRBD1 (6 bases). This CDR3 is 16 amino acids long. Trimming pared 0 bases from V and 8 bases from J, leaving 17 bases between. CDR1 is MNHEY and CDR2 is SVGAGI in the germline V gene.